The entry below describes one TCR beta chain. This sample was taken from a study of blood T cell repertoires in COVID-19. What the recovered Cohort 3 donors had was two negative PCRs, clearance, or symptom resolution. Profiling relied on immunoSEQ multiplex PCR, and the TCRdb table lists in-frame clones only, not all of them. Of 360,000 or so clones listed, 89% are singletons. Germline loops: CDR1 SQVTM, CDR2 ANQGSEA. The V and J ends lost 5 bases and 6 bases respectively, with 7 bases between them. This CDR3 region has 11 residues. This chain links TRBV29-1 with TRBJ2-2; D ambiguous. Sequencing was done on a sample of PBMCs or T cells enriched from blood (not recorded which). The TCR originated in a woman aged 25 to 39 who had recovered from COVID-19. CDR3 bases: TGCAGCGTTTCCGGTGCCGGGGAGCTGTTTTTT. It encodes CSVSGAGELFF.